This TCR beta chain was sequenced during a study of shared clonotypes between healthy human individuals. This table comes from immunoSEQ multiplex PCR, and its TCRdb copy is limited to in-frame clones, with some not included. The table records more than 1.2 million clones, just under 99% of them present only once. This sequence originates from a man aged 25 to 40 in good health. Sequencing input: naive CD4+ T cells sorted from blood. Indicated subset: CD45RA+ positively selected.

In nucleotides, the CDR3 is TGTGCCAGCAGCCCCGCCGGGACTCCTCAAAGGGATGGCTACACCTTC. Amino acids: CASSPAGTPQRDGYTF. The chain is built from TRBV5-4 and TRBJ1-2, with D possibly matching TRBD1 (5 bases). The germline V gene encodes CDR1 SGHNT and CDR2 YYREEE (reference sequence). The V and J ends lost 4 bases and 6 bases respectively, with 22 bases between them. There are 16 residues in the CDR3.